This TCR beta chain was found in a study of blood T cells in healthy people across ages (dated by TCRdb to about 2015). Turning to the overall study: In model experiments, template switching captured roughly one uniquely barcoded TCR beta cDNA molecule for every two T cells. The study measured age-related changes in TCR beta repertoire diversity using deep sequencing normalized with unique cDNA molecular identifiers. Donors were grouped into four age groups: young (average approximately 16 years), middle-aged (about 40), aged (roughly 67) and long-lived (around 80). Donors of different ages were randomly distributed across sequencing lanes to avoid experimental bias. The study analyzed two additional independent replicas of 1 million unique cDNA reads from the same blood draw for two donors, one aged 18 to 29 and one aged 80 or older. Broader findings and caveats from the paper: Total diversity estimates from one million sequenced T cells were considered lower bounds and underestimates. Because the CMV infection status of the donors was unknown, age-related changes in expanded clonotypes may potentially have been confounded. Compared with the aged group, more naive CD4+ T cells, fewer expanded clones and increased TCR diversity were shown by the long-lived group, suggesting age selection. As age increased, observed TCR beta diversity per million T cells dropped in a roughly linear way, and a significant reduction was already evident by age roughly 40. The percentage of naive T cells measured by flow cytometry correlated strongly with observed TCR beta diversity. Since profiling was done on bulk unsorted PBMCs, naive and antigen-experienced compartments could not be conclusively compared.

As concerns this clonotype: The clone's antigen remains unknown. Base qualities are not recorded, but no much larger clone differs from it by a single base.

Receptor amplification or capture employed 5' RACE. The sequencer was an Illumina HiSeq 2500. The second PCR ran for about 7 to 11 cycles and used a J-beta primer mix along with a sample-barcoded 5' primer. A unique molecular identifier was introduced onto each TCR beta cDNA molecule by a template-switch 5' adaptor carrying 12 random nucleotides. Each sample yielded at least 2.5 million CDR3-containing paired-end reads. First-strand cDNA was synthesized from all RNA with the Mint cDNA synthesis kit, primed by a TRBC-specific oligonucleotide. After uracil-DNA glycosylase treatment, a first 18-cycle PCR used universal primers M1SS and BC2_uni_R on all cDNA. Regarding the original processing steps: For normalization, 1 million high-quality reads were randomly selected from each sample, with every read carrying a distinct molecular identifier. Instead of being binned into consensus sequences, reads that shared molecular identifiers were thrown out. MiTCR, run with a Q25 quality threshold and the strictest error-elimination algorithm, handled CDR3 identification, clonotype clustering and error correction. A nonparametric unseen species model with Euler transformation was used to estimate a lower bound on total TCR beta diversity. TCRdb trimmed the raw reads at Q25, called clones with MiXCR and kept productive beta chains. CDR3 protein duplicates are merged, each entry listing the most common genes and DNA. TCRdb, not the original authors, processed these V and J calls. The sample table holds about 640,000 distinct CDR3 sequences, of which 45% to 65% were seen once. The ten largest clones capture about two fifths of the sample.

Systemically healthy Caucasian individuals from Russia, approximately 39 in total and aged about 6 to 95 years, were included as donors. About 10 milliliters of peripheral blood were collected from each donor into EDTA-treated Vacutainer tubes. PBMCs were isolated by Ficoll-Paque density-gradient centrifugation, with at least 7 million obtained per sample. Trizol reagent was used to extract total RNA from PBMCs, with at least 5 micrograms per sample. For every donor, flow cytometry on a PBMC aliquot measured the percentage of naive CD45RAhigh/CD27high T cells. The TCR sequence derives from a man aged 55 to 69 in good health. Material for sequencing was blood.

The DNA is as follows: TGTGCCAGCAGCCCCAGGGGGATTAGTAACTATGGCTACACCTTC. It encodes CASSPRGISNYGYTF. The rearrangement joined TRBV6-6 to TRBJ1-2, and TRBD1 matches 7 of the central bases. CDR1 and CDR2, looked up from the germline V gene (reference sequence), are MNHNY and SVGAGI. V and J are trimmed by 6 bases and 1 base, and the gene matches miss 8 bases of the junction. The CDR3 runs 15 residues from the cysteine to the phenylalanine. The kept DNA is CDR3 alone, 45 bases in frame from the first base.